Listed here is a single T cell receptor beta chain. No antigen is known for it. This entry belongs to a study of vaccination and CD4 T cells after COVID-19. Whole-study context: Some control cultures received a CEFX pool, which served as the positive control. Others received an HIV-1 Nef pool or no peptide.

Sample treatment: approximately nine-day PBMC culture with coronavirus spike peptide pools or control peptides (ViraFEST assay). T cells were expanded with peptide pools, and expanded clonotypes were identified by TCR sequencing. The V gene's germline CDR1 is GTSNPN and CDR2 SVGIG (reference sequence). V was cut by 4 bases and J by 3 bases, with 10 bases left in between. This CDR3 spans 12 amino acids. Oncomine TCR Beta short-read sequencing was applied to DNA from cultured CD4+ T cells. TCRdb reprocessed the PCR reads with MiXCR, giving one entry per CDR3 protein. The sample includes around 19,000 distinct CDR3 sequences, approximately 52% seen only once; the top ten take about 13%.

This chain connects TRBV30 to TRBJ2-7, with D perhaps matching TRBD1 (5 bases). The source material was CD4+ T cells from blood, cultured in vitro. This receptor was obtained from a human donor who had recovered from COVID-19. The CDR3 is CAWTGLGYEQYF. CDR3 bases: TGTGCCTGGACAGGGTTGGGCTACGAGCAGTACTTC.